A selection of T cell receptor beta chains follows, all from one sample in a study of CD8+CD57+ T cells in acquired aplastic anemia. TCRdb re-called the reads with MiXCR, one entry per CDR3 protein. The sample yields 300,000 or so distinct CDR3 sequences, 45% to 65% seen once. The specimen sequenced was sorted CD4+, CD8+, or CD8+CD57+ T cells (not recorded which) from PBMCs. The receptors here all came from a human donor with aplastic anemia. Both conserved end residues are part of each CDR3. The D gene is left open where the match is weak. Only part of the rows carry a size: once, few, many, or a class if the clone is expanded.

TRBV10-3	-	-	TRBJ2-7	TGTGCCATCGGCAGCCTTCTTTACGAGCAGTACTTC	CAIGSLLYEQYF
TRBV2	TRBD1	many	TRBJ2-2	TGTGCCAGCAGCCTATCCCCGGACAGGGGCACCGGGGAGCTGTTTTTT	CASSLSPDRGTGELFF
TRBV9	-	few	TRBJ2-7	TGTGCCAGCAGCCCGCGGGCAGGGGCCTACGAGCAGTACTTC	CASSPRAGAYEQYF
TRBV5-1	TRBD2	-	TRBJ2-3	TGCGCCAGCAGCTTGCCTAGCGGTAGCACGGCGGATACGCAGTATTTT	CASSLPSGSTADTQYF
TRBV29-1	-	-	TRBJ2-5	TGCAGCGGTAACAGTGGGGCGGTGGAGACCCAGTACTTC	CSGNSGAVETQYF
TRBV15	-	-	TRBJ1-2	TGTGCCACCAGCAGAGGGGTGGGGGATGGCTACACCTTC	CATSRGVGDGYTF
TRBV24-1	-	once	TRBJ2-5	TGTGCCACCAGTGGGGACAAGGTAGAGACCCAGTACTTC	CATSGDKVETQYF
TRBV12-3/TRBV12-4	TRBD1	-	TRBJ2-7	TGTGCCAGCAGTTCTCGACAGGGGGCGTCCGAGCAGTACTTC	CASSSRQGASEQYF
TRBV20-1	TRBD2	-	TRBJ2-2	TGCAGTGCTAGATCTGAACTAGCGGAATTAGGGGGAGCCAACACCGGGGAGCTGTTTTTT	CSARSELAELGGANTGELFF
TRBV20-1	-	-	TRBJ1-2	TGCAGTGCTTTAACAGGGAAGGGTGACTATGGCTACACCTTC	CSALTGKGDYGYTF
TRBV7-2	-	once	TRBJ2-2	TGTGCCAGCAGCTTAGCGATGGGGACCGGGGAGCTGTTTTTT	CASSLAMGTGELFF
TRBV3-1	-	many	TRBJ2-1	TGTGCCAGCAGCCGCGGCGGCTACAATGAGCAGTTCTTC	CASSRGGYNEQFF
TRBV2	-	many	TRBJ1-5	TGTGCCAGCAGTCGGGACGGGCGGCATCAGCCCCAGCATTTT	CASSRDGRHQPQHF
TRBV9	TRBD1	-	TRBJ2-1	TGTGCCAGCAGCGTAGGCCAGGGGGCGTGGAATGAGCAGTTCTTC	CASSVGQGAWNEQFF
TRBV7-8	-	-	TRBJ2-7	TGTGCCAGCAGCTTATTCGAGTACTACGAGCAGTACTTC	CASSLFEYYEQYF
TRBV15	TRBD1	once	TRBJ1-5	TGTGCCACCAGCTGGACAGGGTTCGATCAGCCCCAGCATTTT	CATSWTGFDQPQHF
TRBV5-5	TRBD2	many	TRBJ2-3	TGTGCCAGCAGCATTGTACTAGCGGGCACAGATACGCAGTATTTT	CASSIVLAGTDTQYF
TRBV12-3/TRBV12-4	-	few	TRBJ2-5	TGTGCCAGCAGCCGTCCCGGACGTGTGGAGACCCAGTACTTC	CASSRPGRVETQYF
TRBV15	-	few	TRBJ2-5	TGTGCCACCAGCAGAGACTCAGGGGCGGACGAGACCCAGTACTTC	CATSRDSGADETQYF
TRBV29-1	-	many	TRBJ2-5	TGCGGCCACGTTGGGCAGGGATGGGAGACCCAGTACTTC	CGHVGQGWETQYF
TRBV4-2	TRBD2	-	TRBJ2-3	TGTGCCAGTAGTATCCCCCTAGTTCGCGGGAGTAGCACAGATACGCAGTATTTT	CASSIPLVRGSSTDTQYF
TRBV6-5	-	-	TRBJ2-7	TGTGCCAGCAGTCTACCGACTGGATCCTCGGGCGAGCAGTACTTC	CASSLPTGSSGEQYF
TRBV6-6	TRBD1	many	TRBJ2-7	TGTGCCAGCTGGCGGACAGGGGACGAGCAGTACTTC	CASWRTGDEQYF
TRBV3-1	-	-	TRBJ2-7	TGTGCCAGCAGCTACGACAGAGGGATCGAGCAGTACTTC	CASSYDRGIEQYF
TRBV10-3	-	many	TRBJ2-5	TGTGCCATCAGGCAGGGGGGGGTGGAGACCCAGTACTTC	CAIRQGGVETQYF
TRBV24-1	-	-	TRBJ2-1	TGTGCCACCAGTGATGAAAAGGGGTATGAGCAGTTCTTC	CATSDEKGYEQFF
TRBV7-9	-	-	TRBJ2-2	TGTGCCAGCAGCCGGTCACGGACCGGGGAGCTGTTTTTT	CASSRSRTGELFF
TRBV20-1	-	-	TRBJ2-7	TGCAGTGCTATGGGCATATATTCCTACGAGCAGTACTTC	CSAMGIYSYEQYF
TRBV6-5	-	many	TRBJ1-5	TGTGCCAGCGGTTCGGGGGGTTATCAGCCCCAGCATTTT	CASGSGGYQPQHF
TRBV12-3/TRBV12-4	-	many	TRBJ1-1	TGTGCCAGCATCCAAGGGACGGCGAACACTGAAGCTTTCTTT	CASIQGTANTEAFF
TRBV4-2	-	many	TRBJ1-2	TGTGCCAGCAGCCAAGGAGGCAGGGCCTATGGCTACACCTTC	CASSQGGRAYGYTF
TRBV25-1	-	-	TRBJ2-2	TGTGCCAGCAGTGTAGGGGGTATCGACACCGGGGAGCTGTTTTTT	CASSVGGIDTGELFF
TRBV7-6	TRBD2	few	TRBJ2-2	TGTGCCAGCAGCTTAGCTACTAGCGGGAGTCCCGGGGAGCTGTTTTTT	CASSLATSGSPGELFF
TRBV15	-	-	TRBJ1-1	TGTGCCACCAGCAGAGAGTTGACGAGCAACACTGAAGCTTTCTTT	CATSRELTSNTEAFF
TRBV15	TRBD1	-	TRBJ1-5	TGTGCCACCAGCAGACCGGACAGGGGCCTCGGTCAGCCCCAGCATTTT	CATSRPDRGLGQPQHF
TRBV7-8	-	-	TRBJ1-5	TGTGCCAGCAGCCTCACTCAGGGAGGCAATCAGCCCCAGCATTTT	CASSLTQGGNQPQHF
TRBV3-1	-	many	TRBJ1-1	TGTGCCAGCAGCCAATACACTGAAGCTTTCTTT	CASSQYTEAFF
TRBV12-3/TRBV12-4	TRBD1	many	TRBJ1-1	TGTGCCAGCAGACACAGGGGGGGCCCTGAAGCTTTCTTT	CASRHRGGPEAFF
TRBV10-3	-	-	TRBJ1-4	TGTGCCATCCCCGGGCTGTTTTTT	CAIPGLFF
TRBV6-5	-	-	TRBJ2-7	TGTGCCAGCAGTCGTCAGGGGTCCTCCTACGAGCAGTACTTC	CASSRQGSSYEQYF
TRBV14	TRBD1	-	TRBJ1-1	TGTGCCAGCAGCCAAACCGGAGGGGGCGTGGGGGTTGCTGAAGCTTTCTTT	CASSQTGGGVGVAEAFF
TRBV9	-	-	TRBJ2-3	TGTGCCAGCAGGGCGCTGGGGGGTGCAGATACGCAGTATTTT	CASRALGGADTQYF
TRBV27	-	-	TRBJ1-1	TGTGCCAGCAGTTTAGTAGGGACAATGAACACTGAAGCTTTCTTT	CASSLVGTMNTEAFF
TRBV11-2	TRBD2	-	TRBJ2-7	TGTGCCAGCAGCTCCTTAGCGGGGGGGCACGAGCAGTACTTC	CASSSLAGGHEQYF
TRBV2	-	few	TRBJ2-5	TGTGCCAGCAGTGACGGGGCGAAAGAGACCCAGTACTTC	CASSDGAKETQYF
TRBV5-1	TRBD1	-	TRBJ2-7	TGCGCCAGCAGCTTCGGGACAGGGTTGGCCTACGAGCAGTACTTC	CASSFGTGLAYEQYF
TRBV7-9	TRBD1	-	TRBJ1-5	TGCGCCAGCAGCCGACAGGGGAGGGATAATCAGCCCCAGCATTTT	CASSRQGRDNQPQHF
TRBV9	-	-	TRBJ1-2	TGTGCCAGCAAGTGGAGGGGAGGAGATGGCTACACCTTC	CASKWRGGDGYTF
TRBV7-9	-	-	TRBJ1-3	TGTGCCAGCAGCCTAGGGAATTCTGGAAACACTATGTATTTT	CASSLGNSGNTMYF
TRBV19	TRBD1	once	TRBJ1-6	TGTGCCAGTAGTATCCTGGGGACAGGCCCCTCACCCCTCCACTTT	CASSILGTGPSPLHF
TRBV20-1	-	-	TRBJ2-5	TGCAGTGTTCTAGACCTAGGAACCCAGTACTTC	CSVLDLGTQYF
TRBV5-8	TRBD1	many	TRBJ1-2	TGTGCCAGCAGCCCTAGACGGACAGGCTCGGGGCAGTATGGCTACACCTTC	CASSPRRTGSGQYGYTF
TRBV2	-	-	TRBJ1-5	TGTGCCAGCAGTCTCGGGGGTCCTCAGCCCCAGCATTTT	CASSLGGPQPQHF
TRBV7-8	-	few	TRBJ1-6	TGTGCCAGCAGAGAGGGATTATGGAATTCACCCCTCCACTTT	CASREGLWNSPLHF
TRBV25-1	-	-	TRBJ1-4	TGTGCCAGCAGTCCCAGGGAGCCTAATGAAAAACTGTTTTTT	CASSPREPNEKLFF
TRBV20-1	-	-	TRBJ2-1	TGCAGTGCTAGTTCGCTGTATGAGCAGTTCTTC	CSASSLYEQFF